This entry lists 12 T cell receptor beta chains sequenced from one sample in a study of blood T cell repertoires in COVID-19. Repertoires were generated with immunoSEQ multiplex PCR, while TCRdb's copy carries only in-frame clones and drops some. The sample holds about 250,000 clones; about 85% are singletons and the top ten take around 1%. Sequenced sample: peripheral blood. These receptors were collected from a human donor with COVID-19, enrolled during active disease. The donor label of this sample is uncertain.

The chain couples TRBV18 to TRBJ2-2; TRBD2 matches at 11 bases. Germline CDR1 KGHSH, CDR2 LQKENI. The V segment lost 2 bases and the J segment 6 bases; nucleotides outside the gene matches: 5. CDR3 length equals 16 residues. This chain's CDR3 is CASSPATSGTAGELFF. DNA for the CDR3: TGTGCCAGCTCACCAGCGACTAGCGGGACGGCCGGGGAGCTGTTTTTT. Full variable domain (outside the CDR3, taken from reference TRBV18 and TRBJ2-2): NAGVMQNPRHLVRRRGQEARLRCSPMKGHSHVYWYRQLPEEGLKFMVYLQKENIIDESGMPKERFSAEFPKEGPSILRIQQVVRGDSAAYFCASSPATSGTAGELFFGEGSRLTVL.

This clone has a single count. The genes are TRBV4-3 and TRBJ1-2; 8 bases fit TRBD1. Germline values: CDR1 LGHNA, CDR2 YSLEER. Losses at the gene ends were 0 bases for V and 4 bases for J; bases not matched to a gene: 4. The CDR3 sequence is 15 residues long. The CDR3 DNA is TGCGCCAGCAGCCAAGATGGGGGACAGGCCTATGGCTACACCTTC. Its protein is CASSQDGGQAYGYTF.

This clone has only one observation. Here the CDR3 DNA reads TGTGCCAGCAAGAGTCACGATACGCAGTATTTT. Protein sequence: CASKSHDTQYF. The chain is built from TRBV27 and TRBJ2-3; no firm D call. Trimming shortened V by 7 bases and J by 6 bases, and 8 bases separated the two germline ends. CDR3 length equals 11 residues. The germline V gene has CDR1 MNHEY and CDR2 SMNVEV (reference sequence).

This chain joins TRBV3-1 (or the pseudogene TRBV3-2) and TRBJ2-4; tentative D call: TRBD1 (6 bases). The CDR3 has 14 amino acids. V was cut by 1 base and J by 3 bases, with 7 bases left in between. Germline lookup yields CDR1 LGHDT and CDR2 YNNKEL (reference sequence). In DNA form, the CDR3 reads TGTGCCAGCAGCCAAGGAGGGGGCAAAAACATTCAGTACTTC. It is translated as CASSQGGGKNIQYF.

The CDR3 region has the DNA TGTGCCAGCAGCTTGCGGCCCGGGGGATTTGGGTCACCCCTCCACTTT. This sequence encodes CASSLRPGGFGSPLHF. This chain links TRBV7-2 with TRBJ1-6, with D maybe TRBD1 (5 bases). V lost 3 bases to trimming and J lost 10 bases, with 19 bases between them. CDR1 and CDR2 (germline): SGHTA, FQGNSA. This CDR3 region has 16 residues.

V and J are TRBV5-1 and TRBJ1-3; tentative D call: TRBD1 (5 bases). The germline V gene encodes CDR1 SGHRS and CDR2 YFSETQ. V shed 2 bases and J shed 0 bases, with 15 bases lying between them. The CDR3 length is 17 residues. CDR3 DNA: TGCGCCAGCAGCTTTTCTGGGGACTCCCGCTCTGGAAACACCATATATTTT. It encodes CASSFSGDSRSGNTIYF.

The chain links TRBV6-1 to TRBJ1-5; D not certain. Trimming removed 2 bases from V and 4 bases from J, with 9 bases in between. The germline V gene encodes CDR1 MNHNS and CDR2 SASEGT. This CDR3 is 14 amino acids long. In DNA form, the CDR3 reads TGTGCCAGCAGTGAAAGTTCGCTAAATCAGCCCCAGCATTTT. It specifies CASSESSLNQPQHF.

The rearrangement links TRBV19 to TRBJ1-1; 11 nucleotides match TRBD1. Trimming at V came to 9 bases and at J to 7 bases, leaving 4 bases not matched to a gene. CDR3 length: 12 residues. Germline V lookup: CDR1 LNHDA, CDR2 SQIVND (reference sequence). CDR3 protein: CASGTGGVEAFF. CDR3 nucleotides: TGTGCCAGCGGGACAGGGGGGGTTGAAGCTTTCTTT.

The chain employs TRBV4-1 and TRBJ1-5, with D uncertain. Per germline, CDR1 MGHRA and CDR2 YSYEKL. Trimming shortened V by 0 bases and J by 4 bases, and 4 bases separated the two germline ends. This CDR3 spans 13 amino acids. The CDR3 DNA is TGCGCCAGCAGCCAAGACACAAATCAGCCCCAGCATTTT. Its protein product is CASSQDTNQPQHF.

The rearrangement joins TRBV18 to TRBJ2-3; TRBD2 agrees at 8 bases. The length of the CDR3 is 16 residues. V dropped 3 bases and J dropped 4; count of bases not matched to a gene: 9. CDR1 and CDR2 (germline): KGHSH, LQKENI. Here the CDR3 reads CASSPRAGEVSDTQYF. The CDR3 DNA reads as TGTGCCAGCTCACCCAGAGCGGGAGAAGTTTCAGATACGCAGTATTTT.

The count of this clone is one. The chain uses TRBV3-1 (or the pseudogene TRBV3-2) and TRBJ1-5, with 7 bases that match TRBD1. V shed 4 bases, J shed 6 bases, and the junction held 9 bases outside the gene matches. The CDR3 consists of 15 residues. Looked up from germline, CDR1 is LGHDT and CDR2 is YNNKEL (reference sequence). The CDR3 coding sequence is TGTGCCAGCAGCCGAGGGGGCGGGGAAATTCAGCCCCAGCATTTT. It is translated as CASSRGGGEIQPQHF.

There are many counts of this clone. This rearrangement joins TRBV2 to TRBJ2-1, with 8 bases fitting TRBD2. V lost 7 bases and J lost 7; bases outside the gene matches: 9. CDR3 length: 14 amino acids. Germline V gene lookup returns CDR1 SNHLY and CDR2 FYNNEI. The CDR3 nucleotides are TGTGCCAGCAAGGAGGAAAGCGGGAGAAATGAGCAGTTCTTC. This sequence encodes CASKEESGRNEQFF.